The T cell receptor beta chain described here comes from a study of blood T cell repertoires in COVID-19 (TCRdb year 2020). General notes on the study: Samples covering the acute and convalescent phases of COVID-19 were provided by collaborators in the United States, Italy and Spain. The prospective study material was composed of cDNA or gDNA derived from T cells, B-cell-depleted T cells, or PBMCs. Sample metadata almost always included a de-identified subject ID, COVID-19 status, age in years and sex. Samples came from the ongoing ImmuneRACE study (first 160 participants) plus 1,254 subjects from 6 global collaborators. Subjects who had been exposed to COVID-19, were actively infected with it, or had recovered from it provided the deeply sampled blood TCRbeta repertoires that made up the dataset. Where available, HLA class I and class II types were obtained from metadata supplied by the sample provider rather than from assay-based typing. A freely available public database, intended as a resource for researchers studying the immune response to SARS-CoV-2, is where the repertoires were released. Study-wide findings and limitations: Clinical and demographic metadata were provided uncurated, with the amount varying by source and participant.

The immunoSEQ Assay, a bias-controlled multiplex PCR, was used to amplify TCRbeta CDR3 regions from genomic DNA. Regarding the original processing steps: The number of nucleated cells in each sample was estimated by amplification of reference gene primers within the assay. Sequence reads were collapsed and filtered to measure the absolute abundance of every unique TCRbeta CDR3 rearrangement. For each sample, productive Simpson clonality was calculated as the square root of Simpson's diversity index across productive rearrangements. TCRdb re-hosts the immuneACCESS table, in-frame sequences only. Its copies lack some clones; in the studies checked, an unresolved V gene accounts for under half of them, and the cause for the rest is not known. V, J and clone size are those of that table, while D and trimming were read from the DNA. This sample lists 220,000 or so clones; about 90% were detected once. About 14% of the sample goes to the ten largest clones.

This clone appeared a single time. Its target antigen remains unknown. No much larger clone is present one base from it, and per-base qualities are unavailable. Participants in the prospective study were aged roughly 18 to 100 years, lived in about two dozen United States geographic areas, and enrolled through a virtual design. In the prospective study, cohorts were assigned on the basis of participant-reported clinical history obtained from a screening survey and a study questionnaire. Exposed participants had been in contact with someone with a PCR-confirmed or clinician-diagnosed COVID-19 case within 2 weeks of study entry. In the prospective study, whole blood, serum and a nasopharyngeal or oropharyngeal swab were collected from each participant by mobile phlebotomists. Over a roughly 2-month period, participants in the prospective study had the option of providing additional blood draws and questionnaires. Blood samples from the prospective study were shipped frozen or at room temperature prior to DNA extraction.

The CDR3 numbers 13 residues from cysteine through phenylalanine. This entry keeps only the CDR3 DNA: 39 bases, framed from base 1. V is cut back by 4 bases and J by 4 bases, with 4 bases in the junction unmatched. Taken from the germline V gene, the CDR1 and CDR2 loops are SQVTM and ANQGSEA. The receptor chain draws on TRBV29-1 and TRBJ2-7; TRBD1 agrees with 10 junctional bases. Material: PBMCs or T cells enriched from blood (not recorded which). The sequence was obtained from a young man who had been exposed to COVID-19. The base sequence is TGCAGCGTTGTCGGGGACAGGGGATACGAGCAGTACTTC. It translates to CSVVGDRGYEQYF.